The next 11 T cell receptor beta chains were all read from a single sample in a study of OX40 agonist ivuxolimab in advanced cancers. Assay used: immunoSEQ multiplex PCR; TCRdb lists only in-frame clones, some missing. The sample lists some 39,000 clones, roughly 80% occurring once. The material sequenced was CD4+ or CD8+ T cells sorted from blood, taken in a trial of the OX40 agonist ivuxolimab. The receptors derive from an adult with an advanced solid tumor such as melanoma, head and neck, liver or kidney cancer.

J is TRBJ1-2 and V is TRBV6-1; tentative D call: TRBD1 (6 bases). Between the trimmed V and J ends, which lost 6 bases and 0 bases, there was a span of 11 bases. Germline CDR1 MNHNS, CDR2 SASEGT. The length of the CDR3 is 14 residues. The CDR3 is CASRQGGSNYGYTF. The CDR3, as DNA: TGTGCCAGCAGACAGGGTGGATCTAACTATGGCTACACCTTC.

The gene calls are TRBV10-1 and TRBJ1-6; 10 bases agree with TRBD1. J lost 9 bases, V lost 3 bases, and 8 bases had no gene match. The V gene's germline CDR1 is WNHNN and CDR2 SYGVQD (reference sequence). The CDR3 loop spans 16 amino acids. The CDR3 loop reads CASSDPRQGAGSPLHF. The CDR3 nucleotides are TGCGCCAGCAGTGACCCTCGACAGGGGGCCGGTTCACCCCTCCACTTT.

The chain is built from TRBV12-5 and TRBJ2-1; unclear D gene. The germline V and J ends were trimmed by 0 bases and 10 bases, with 4 bases remaining between them. The CDR3 extends over 11 amino acids. Germline lookup yields CDR1 LGHNT and CDR2 FRNRAP. The DNA of the CDR3 is TGTGCTAGTGGTTTGGTATGGGAGCAGTTCTTC. Amino acid sequence: CASGLVWEQFF.

This chain joins TRBV7-6 and TRBJ2-7; D unresolved. The CDR3 extends over 10 amino acids. Trimming removed 8 bases from V and 3 bases from J, with 5 bases in between. Germline V gene data show CDR1 as SGHVS and CDR2 as FNYEAQ. CDR3 DNA: TGTGCCAGCGGCGACTACGAGCAGTACTTC. Its protein is CASGDYEQYF.

This chain connects TRBV5-1 to TRBJ2-7, with 7 bases matching TRBD1. CDR3 size: 16 residues. V lost 4 bases to trimming and J lost 4 bases; unmatched junction nucleotides: 14. In germline, CDR1 is SGHRS, CDR2 YFSETQ. CDR3 in amino acids: CASSPTPLQGTYEQYF. Written as DNA, the CDR3 is TGCGCCAGCAGCCCTACACCCCTACAGGGGACGTACGAGCAGTACTTC.

CDR3 region: CASSLVSQGASNQPQHF. The CDR3 coding sequence is TGTGCCAGCAGCTTAGTATCACAGGGGGCAAGCAATCAGCCCCAGCATTTT. This chain connects TRBV7-9 to TRBJ1-5; 9 nucleotides line up with TRBD1. V gave up 1 base and J gave up 1 base; unmatched junction bases: 5. The CDR3 length is 17 residues. Germline CDR1 SEHNR, CDR2 FQNEAQ (reference sequence). Combining the CDR3 with reference TRBV7-9 and TRBJ1-5 gives the whole variable domain DTGVSQNPRHKITKRGQNVTFRCDPISEHNRLYWYRQTLGQGPEFLTYFQNEAQLEKSRLLSDRFSAERPKGSFSTLEIQRTEQGDSAMYLCASSLVSQGASNQPQHFGDGTRLSIL.

In DNA, the CDR3 is TGTGCCATCAAGAGGGGAATGAACACTGAAGCTTTCTTT. Its translation: CAIKRGMNTEAFF. The chain carries TRBV10-3 and TRBJ1-1, with D possibly matching TRBD1 (5 bases). CDR1 and CDR2 from the germline V gene are ENHRY and SYGVKD. There are 13 residues in the CDR3. Trimming cost V 7 bases and J 0 bases, with 9 bases left between them.

The V and J genes are TRBV5-6 and TRBJ2-3, with unresolved D. This CDR3 is built from 16 residues. V lost 0 bases, J lost 1 base, and 12 bases lay in between. Germline V gene data show CDR1 as SGHDT and CDR2 as YYEEEE. The CDR3 coding sequence is TGTGCCAGCAGCTTGGAGATCGGTGTGGGCACAGATACGCAGTATTTT. Residues: CASSLEIGVGTDTQYF.

This clone was seen a few times. CDR3 nucleotides: TGTGCCAGTCATGGATCGCGCGGGGAAACAGATACGCAGTATTTT. This codes for CASHGSRGETDTQYF. This chain uses TRBV19 with TRBJ2-3; D possibly corresponds to TRBD2 (6 bases). Germline CDR1 reads LNHDA; CDR2 reads SQIVND (reference sequence). The CDR3 has 15 amino acids. V was shortened by 8 bases and J by 3 bases, with 18 bases between the two germline ends.

The CDR3 is CASSYSFRNPNTEAFF. CDR3 coding DNA: TGTGCCAGCAGTTACTCGTTTCGGAACCCGAACACTGAAGCTTTCTTT. The chain recombines TRBV6-5 with TRBJ1-1; D not resolved. Germline lookup yields CDR1 MNHEY and CDR2 SVGAGI. V lost 0 bases and J lost 1, with 12 bases in between. The CDR3 is made up of 16 amino acids.

This chain links TRBV19 with TRBJ1-6; possible D gene TRBD1, 6 bases. V was shortened by 3 bases and J by 7 bases, with 16 bases between the two germline ends. The germline V gene encodes CDR1 LNHDA and CDR2 SQIVND (reference sequence). The CDR3 covers 16 residues. The CDR3 bases are TGTGCCAGTAGTATGAATGCAGGGGTTAAGAATTCACCCCTCCACTTT. It specifies CASSMNAGVKNSPLHF.